Sequencing of this T cell receptor (beta chain) was carried out in a study of CD8+CD57+ T cells in acquired aplastic anemia. Per the germline V gene, CDR1 is SGHRS and CDR2 is YFSETQ. The CDR3 spans 14 residues. A single count supports this clonotype. The junction differs from germline at one of its ends, possibly a read error. For CDR3 and TCR beta VDJ profiling, genomic DNA was the template used. TCRdb recomputed calls from the reads with MiXCR, one row per CDR3 protein. The top ten hold around 0.82% of the sample, which has 450,000 to 600,000 distinct CDR3 sequences, 25% to 40% seen once. An expansion of CD8+CD57+ cells by flow cytometry had been shown in patients chosen for sequencing.

The V and J genes are TRBV5-1 and TRBJ1-3; D may be TRBD1 (6 bases). Sequenced: sorted CD4+, CD8+, or CD8+CD57+ T cells (not recorded which) from PBMCs. The TCR comes from a human donor with aplastic anemia. CDR3 DNA sequence: TGCGCCAGCAGCCCTTCCGAAGGGGGAAACGCCATATATTTT. It specifies CASSPSEGGNAIYF.